The 29 T cell receptor beta chains below all came from one sample that was sequenced in a study of T cell clonality in common variable immunodeficiency. The repertoire was sequenced with immunoSEQ multiplex PCR; TCRdb's copy has only in-frame clones and lacks some. This repertoire holds about 32,000 clones, and none appear only once. What was sequenced was peripheral blood mononuclear cells. The receptor source for this set is a person aged 18-70 years in good health.

This clone has only a few counts. The read ends 3 residues early relative to the CDR3; the germline J gene fills the gap. The chain employs TRBV10-3 and TRBJ2-5; 13 nucleotides match TRBD2. With 5 bases clipped from V and 3 bases from J, the junction kept 3 bases outside the gene matches. This CDR3 region has 15 residues. Germline V CDR1 and CDR2: ENHRY, SYGVKD. The CDR3 bases that were read are TGTGCCATCAGTTTCGGGACTAGCGGGAAAGAGACC. It codes for CAISFGTSGKET. Given in full, the CDR3 is CAISFGTSGKETQYF.

This clone was found many times. The read terminates 3 residues ahead of where the CDR3 ends, so the germline J gene completes it. The gene calls are TRBV7-9 and TRBJ2-7; 7 nucleotides match TRBD1. After removal of 5 bases from V and 4 bases from J, the junction contained 8 bases not matched to a gene. The CDR3 is made up of 14 amino acids. From germline, CDR1 is SEHNR and CDR2 FQNEAQ (reference sequence). CDR3 DNA (partial): TGTGCCAGCAGCCTACCGGACAGGTCGTACGAG. As protein: CASSLPDRSYE. The CDR3, in full, reads CASSLPDRSYEQYF.

This clone came up many times. The CDR3 end falls 3 residues outside the read, so it is completed with the germline J gene. This chain uses TRBV6-1 with TRBJ1-1; 8 bases line up with TRBD1. The CDR3 has 15 residues. Trimming took 3 bases from V and 4 from J; bases not matched to a gene: 7. Germline V gene sequence: CDR1 MNHNS, CDR2 SASEGT. The CDR3: CASSDQGALPTEAFF. The covered CDR3 bases are TGTGCCAGCAGTGATCAGGGGGCGCTGCCCACTGAA.

Details on this clone: The read halts 3 residues ahead of the CDR3 end, with the missing end drawn from the germline J gene. The genes are TRBV30 and TRBJ1-4; TRBD1 matches at 8 bases. CDR3 length: 15 amino acids. CDR1 is GTSNPN, CDR2 SVGIG, per germline (reference sequence). The CDR3 loop is CAWSVEGTGNSPLFF. The covered CDR3 bases are TGTGCCTGGAGTGTAGAGGGGACAGGTAATTCACCA.

This clone was seen at least ten times. The read terminates 3 residues before the CDR3 end, so the remaining end is supplied by the germline J gene. This sequence joins TRBV4-2 and TRBJ2-7, with TRBD2 matching over 12 bases. J was trimmed by 4 bases and V by 2 bases; bases with no gene match: 9. Germline V CDR1 and CDR2: LGHNA, YNFKEQ. The CDR3 loop spans 17 amino acids. The covered CDR3 bases are TGTGCCAGCAGCCAATCCACTCTAGCGGGAGGGCCTTACGAG. It yields the protein CASSQSTLAGGPYE. The whole CDR3 region reads CASSQSTLAGGPYEQYF.

This clone was counted ten times or more. The CDR3 reads CASSYLAGGSNEQFF. Partial CDR3 DNA: TGTGCCAGCAGCTATTTAGCGGGAGGTTCTAATGAG. The chain is built from TRBV11-3 and TRBJ2-1, with TRBD2 matching 10 bases. The read terminates 3 residues before the CDR3 end, so the remaining end is supplied by the germline J gene. This CDR3 is 15 amino acids long. Per the germline V gene, CDR1 is SGHNT and CDR2 is YENEEA. The V gene end was trimmed by 4 bases and the J gene end by 7 bases; junction bases not matched to a gene: 7.

This clone was detected many times. The DNA ends 3 residues before the CDR3 does, and the rest of the CDR3 is filled in from the germline J gene. The chain is built from TRBV19 and TRBJ1-3, with D possibly TRBD1 on 5 matching bases. This CDR3 region has 14 residues. The ends were cut back, 6 bases at V and 0 bases at J, with 9 bases in the middle. Germline lookup yields CDR1 LNHDA and CDR2 SQIVND (reference sequence). CDR3 DNA, as far as it was read: TGTGCCAGTAGGCCGACAGTCTCTGGAAACACC. This encodes CASRPTVSGNT. The whole CDR3 protein reads CASRPTVSGNTIYF.

This clone was seen many times. The read stops 3 residues short of the end of the CDR3; the missing end is completed from the germline J gene. The V gene is TRBV10-3, the J gene TRBJ2-1; D remains ambiguous. Germline lookup yields CDR1 ENHRY and CDR2 SYGVKD. This CDR3 contains 13 residues. V was shortened by 6 bases and J by 8 bases, with 14 bases between the two germline ends. The CDR3 sequence: CAISRDNHDEQFF. CDR3 DNA (partial): TGTGCCATCAGCCGCGACAATCATGATGAG.

This clone appeared many times. Read data end 3 residues before the CDR3 end; the end is taken from the germline J gene. The chain has TRBV19 and TRBJ2-1; 8 bases align to TRBD1. The V and J ends lost 5 bases and 6 bases, in that order; junction bases with no gene match: 15. In germline, CDR1 is LNHDA, CDR2 SQIVND (reference sequence). This CDR3 is 17 amino acids long. CDR3 protein: CASSAADRVYFTNEQFF. The DNA read from the CDR3 is TGTGCCAGTAGTGCCGCGGACAGGGTTTACTTTACCAATGAG. Together with reference TRBV19 and TRBJ2-1, the CDR3 gives the full variable domain: DGGITQSPKYLFRKEGQNVTLSCEQNLNHDAMYWYRQDPGQGLRLIYYSQIVNDFQKGDIAEGYSVSREKKESFPLTVTSAQKNPTAFYLCASSAADRVYFTNEQFFGPGTRLTVL.

This clone appeared many times. The read ends 3 residues shy of where the CDR3 ends; the end is completed using the germline J gene. This chain uses TRBV7-9 with TRBJ2-1; possibly TRBD2 for D (5 bases). V lost 6 bases and J lost 8, with 14 bases in between. The CDR3 totals 13 residues. Germline assignment: CDR1 SEHNR and CDR2 FQNEAQ (reference sequence). CDR3 sequence reads: CASRPGYVYEQFF. CDR3 DNA, as far as it was read: TGTGCCAGCAGGCCGGGGTACGTCTATGAG.

This clone was detected ten times or more. The CDR3 end falls 3 residues outside the read, so it is completed with the germline J gene. The chain uses TRBV15 and TRBJ2-1, with D maybe TRBD1 (6 bases). CDR1 LNHNV and CDR2 YYDKDF come from the germline V gene (reference sequence). This CDR3 comprises 14 residues. Trimming removed 0 bases at V and 9 bases at J, with 12 bases between. The DNA read from the CDR3 is TGTGCCACCAGCAGAGATAATACCAGGGGTGAG. It is translated as CATSRDNTRGE. The whole CDR3 reads CATSRDNTRGEQFF.

This clone has ten or more counts. The DNA ends 3 residues before the CDR3 does, and the rest of the CDR3 is filled in from the germline J gene. The V call is TRBV20-1, the J call TRBJ2-1, with 8 bases identical to TRBD1. V lost 6 bases, J lost 8 bases, and 9 bases stayed unmatched. The germline gives CDR1 DFQATT, CDR2 SNEGSKA (reference sequence). The length of the CDR3 is 13 residues. CDR3 DNA (partial): TGCAGTGCGCCCCCCCTGGGACAGGATGAG. Amino acids: CSAPPLGQDE. The entire CDR3 protein reads CSAPPLGQDEQFF.

There are many counts of this clone. The read ends 3 residues early relative to the CDR3; the germline J gene fills the gap. This chain connects TRBV6-1 to TRBJ2-7; 10 bases line up with TRBD1. The V segment lost 4 bases and the J segment 3 bases; nucleotides outside the gene matches: 0. This CDR3 is 13 amino acids long. CDR1 MNHNS and CDR2 SASEGT come from the germline V gene. This CDR3 is CASSGDRGYEQYF. CDR3 bases read: TGTGCCAGCAGTGGGGACAGGGGCTACGAG.

This clone was detected ten times or more. Incomplete CDR3 DNA: TGTGCCAGCAGCCAACTCTGGGGGGGCAAGGATACG. It yields the protein CASSQLWGGKDT. The complete CDR3 reads CASSQLWGGKDTQYF. V gene TRBV14 combines with J gene TRBJ2-3, with a tentative D call TRBD2 (7 bases). The DNA ends 3 residues before the CDR3 does, and the rest of the CDR3 is filled in from the germline J gene. Per germline, CDR1 SGHDN and CDR2 FVKESK. The CDR3 runs to 15 residues. V lost 2 bases and J lost 6, with 15 bases in between.

This clone appeared a few times. The read terminates 3 residues ahead of where the CDR3 ends, so the germline J gene completes it. This chain connects TRBV7-2 to TRBJ2-7, with 10 bases matching TRBD1. The CDR3 runs 13 residues. CDR1 SGHTA and CDR2 FQGNSA come from the germline V gene. The V segment lost 4 bases and the J segment 6 bases; nucleotides outside the gene matches: 3. CDR3 residues: CASSYDRGREQYF. The DNA read from the CDR3 is TGTGCCAGCAGCTATGACAGGGGGCGCGAG.

This clone was detected a few times. Read data end 3 residues before the CDR3 end; the end is taken from the germline J gene. The chain combines TRBV11-2 with TRBJ1-1, with 7 positions matching TRBD1. In germline, CDR1 is SGHAT, CDR2 FQNNGV. The J segment lost 1 base and the V segment lost 2 bases, leaving 4 bases of the junction unmatched. The length of the CDR3 is 15 residues. The part of the CDR3 DNA that was read is TGTGCCAGCAGCTTATTTACAGGGGAGAACACTGAA. Translated: CASSLFTGENTE. The entire CDR3 reads CASSLFTGENTEAFF.

This clone occurred a few times. Sequencing ends 3 residues short of the CDR3 end; the germline J gene provides the rest. This sequence joins TRBV7-6 and TRBJ1-5, with D perhaps TRBD1 (5 bases). The CDR3 runs to 18 residues. Germline V gene lookup returns CDR1 SGHVS and CDR2 FNYEAQ. V lost 3 bases to trimming and J lost 1 base, with 19 bases between them. Partial CDR3 DNA: TGTGCCAGCAGCTTCGAGGGGCCTCCGGGACTCAGCAATCAGCCC. Translating it yields CASSFEGPPGLSNQP. The entire CDR3 protein is CASSFEGPPGLSNQPQHF.

This clone has ten or more counts. Read data end 3 residues before the CDR3 end; the end is taken from the germline J gene. V is TRBV20-1 and J is TRBJ1-5, with 8 bases fitting TRBD1. V trimming: 6 bases; J trimming: 0 bases; junction bases outside the gene matches: 13. The V gene's germline CDR1 is DFQATT and CDR2 SNEGSKA (reference sequence). The CDR3 has 17 residues. The chain's CDR3 is CSARIGQGGRSNQPQHF. CDR3 bases read: TGCAGTGCGCGCATCGGACAGGGAGGTCGTAGCAATCAGCCC.

In the case of this clone: Sequencing ends 3 residues short of the CDR3 end; the germline J gene provides the rest. This chain uses TRBV20-1 with TRBJ2-7; 10 nucleotides agree with TRBD2. The J segment lost 0 bases and the V segment lost 5 bases, leaving 4 bases of the junction unmatched. Germline values: CDR1 DFQATT, CDR2 SNEGSKA (reference sequence). The CDR3 is 14 amino acids. The CDR3 region is CSAFSGRSSYEQYF. The CDR3 bases that were read are TGCAGTGCTTTTAGCGGGAGGAGCTCCTACGAG.

This clone has ten or more counts. The read comes to an end 3 residues before the CDR3 does, leaving the germline J gene to fill in the end. J is TRBJ1-5 and V is TRBV19; 11 nucleotides agree with TRBD1. The CDR3 has 15 amino acids. V shed 6 bases, J shed 6 bases, and the junction held 7 bases outside the gene matches. Germline assignment: CDR1 LNHDA and CDR2 SQIVND (reference sequence). CDR3 amino acids: CASRQGQGASQPQHF. CDR3 DNA (partial): TGTGCCAGTAGACAAGGACAGGGGGCGTCTCAGCCC. The whole variable domain, remainder taken from reference TRBV19 and TRBJ1-5, is DGGITQSPKYLFRKEGQNVTLSCEQNLNHDAMYWYRQDPGQGLRLIYYSQIVNDFQKGDIAEGYSVSREKKESFPLTVTSAQKNPTAFYLCASRQGQGASQPQHFGDGTRLSIL.

This clone has a handful of counts. The read gets to within 3 residues of the CDR3 end, and the germline J gene fills in the rest. The chain recombines TRBV20-1 with TRBJ1-2, with D possibly matching TRBD1 (6 bases). Germline CDR1 reads DFQATT; CDR2 reads SNEGSKA (reference sequence). This CDR3 spans 16 amino acids. Trimming took 3 bases from V and 4 from J, leaving 21 bases between them. CDR3 sequence reads: CSARGRTEERIYGYTF. CDR3 DNA, as far as it was read: TGCAGTGCTAGGGGGAGGACAGAGGAGAGAATCTATGGC.

This clone showed up many times. Germline and junction disagree at one end, which may indicate a read error. Read sequence stops 3 residues before the CDR3 end, and the germline J gene provides the missing end. The rearrangement joins TRBV7-7 to TRBJ2-1, with D perhaps TRBD2 (5 bases). The CDR3 runs to 13 residues. CDR1 and CDR2 from the germline V gene are SSHAT and FNYEAQ (reference sequence). The CDR3: CASSPPLADEQFF. Partial CDR3 DNA: TGTGCTAGCAGCCCCCCCCTAGCTGATGAG.

This clone has at least ten counts. From the germline J gene comes the end of the CDR3, since the read stops 3 residues before it. The rearrangement joins TRBV6-4 to TRBJ2-1; the match to TRBD2 covers 12 bases. CDR1 and CDR2 (germline): MRHNA, SNTAGT. Unmatched junction bases numbered 5, after V lost 5 bases and J lost 9 bases. The CDR3 is 14 residues long. The CDR3 protein is CASSKLAGGVEQFF. CDR3 bases read: TGTGCCAGCAGTAAACTAGCGGGAGGAGTTGAG.

Remarks on this clone: The read is 3 residues too short to cover the CDR3 end, so that end is filled in from the germline J gene. The chain uses TRBV25-1 and TRBJ1-2; D is uncertain. Per germline, CDR1 MGHDK and CDR2 SYGVNS. The CDR3 covers 12 residues. The CDR3 bases that were read are TGTGCCAGGGAATGGACTGCGTCAGGC. Amino acid sequence: CAREWTASG. The full CDR3 sequence reads CAREWTASGYTF.

This clone has more than one count but fewer than ten. The read falls 3 residues short of the CDR3 end, and the missing part is taken from the germline J gene. The chain couples TRBV7-9 to TRBJ2-4, with D perhaps matching TRBD2 (5 bases). CDR1 and CDR2 from the germline V gene are SEHNR and FQNEAQ (reference sequence). The CDR3 covers 13 residues. The CDR3 is CASSLTGNYGQYF. CDR3 bases read: TGTGCCAGCAGTTTGACGGGGAACTATGGT. The whole variable domain, filled in from reference TRBV7-9 and TRBJ2-4, reads DTGVSQNPRHKITKRGQNVTFRCDPISEHNRLYWYRQTLGQGPEFLTYFQNEAQLEKSRLLSDRFSAERPKGSFSTLEIQRTEQGDSAMYLCASSLTGNYGQYFGAGTRLSVL.

As concerns this clone: A far more abundant clone sits one base away, making this likely a read error. The read is 3 residues too short to cover the CDR3 end, so that end is filled in from the germline J gene. J is TRBJ2-7 and V is TRBV19; 9 nucleotides line up with TRBD2. V trimming: 10 bases; J trimming: 3 bases; junction bases outside the gene matches: 7. CDR1 LNHDA and CDR2 SQIVND come from the germline V gene (reference sequence). This CDR3 comprises 13 residues. The DNA read from the CDR3 is TGTGCCAATGGAAATAGCGGGGGCTACGAG. Translated, it gives CANGNSGGYE. The full CDR3 is CANGNSGGYEQYF.

This clone was observed many times. Read data end 3 residues before the CDR3 end; the end is taken from the germline J gene. This chain links TRBV20-1 with TRBJ1-1; weak D call: TRBD1 (5 bases). This CDR3 region has 13 residues. Germline loops: CDR1 DFQATT, CDR2 SNEGSKA (reference sequence). Trimming cost V 2 bases and J 3 bases, with 10 bases left between them. CDR3 DNA, as far as it was read: TGCAGTGCTAGACGGGGGGGGGACACTGAA. Amino acid sequence: CSARRGGDTE. The complete CDR3 reads CSARRGGDTEAFF.

This clone was seen at least ten times. Coverage ceases 3 residues before the CDR3 finishes, and the germline J gene fills in the end. This chain links TRBV29-1 with TRBJ1-2; weak D call: TRBD1 (5 bases). Germline-derived CDR1 and CDR2 are SQVTM and ANQGSEA. V gave up 5 bases and J gave up 6 bases, with 10 bases separating them. The length of the CDR3 is 11 residues. Partial CDR3 DNA: TGCAGCGTTTCAGGGAGGGATGGC. Protein sequence: CSVSGRDG. In full, the CDR3 reads CSVSGRDGYTF.

This clone came up many times. The CDR3 end lies 3 residues beyond the end of the read and is filled in from the germline J gene. V gene TRBV5-1 combines with J gene TRBJ2-7, with 14 bases matching TRBD2. J was trimmed by 5 bases and V by 4 bases; bases with no gene match: 8. Germline loops: CDR1 SGHRS, CDR2 YFSETQ. The CDR3 loop spans 16 amino acids. CDR3 loop: CASSIDGTSGSNEQYF. The sequenced part of the CDR3 DNA is TGCGCCAGCAGCATAGACGGGACTAGCGGGAGCAACGAG.